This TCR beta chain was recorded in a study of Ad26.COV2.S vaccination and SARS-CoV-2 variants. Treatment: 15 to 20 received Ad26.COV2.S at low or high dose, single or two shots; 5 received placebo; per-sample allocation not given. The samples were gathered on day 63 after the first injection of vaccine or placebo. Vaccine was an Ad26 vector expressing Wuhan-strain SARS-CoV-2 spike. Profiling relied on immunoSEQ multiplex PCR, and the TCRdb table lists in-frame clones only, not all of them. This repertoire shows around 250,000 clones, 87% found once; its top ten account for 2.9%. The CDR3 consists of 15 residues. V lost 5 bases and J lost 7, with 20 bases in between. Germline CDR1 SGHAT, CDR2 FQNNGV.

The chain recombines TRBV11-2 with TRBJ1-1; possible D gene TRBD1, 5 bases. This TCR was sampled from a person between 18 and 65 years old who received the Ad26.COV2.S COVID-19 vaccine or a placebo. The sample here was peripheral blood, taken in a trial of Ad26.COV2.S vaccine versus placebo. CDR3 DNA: TGTGCCAGCAGCAGCCAGCCAGGGAAATCTGGTGAAGCTTTCTTT. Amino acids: CASSSQPGKSGEAFF.